The present TCR delta chain was sequenced within a study of gamma-delta chains in newborns, infants, children. Study-level background: Microbial exposure reportedly drives polyclonal innate γδ T cell expansion after birth.

Germline CDR1 reads GEAIGNYY; CDR2 reads EKD. The length of the CDR3 is 17 residues. V dropped 3 bases and J dropped 0 bases, with 11 bases sitting between them. TCRdb re-called the reads with CATT. The data contain about 5,500 delta-chain clones, approximately 3% of them singletons. This clone occurred a few times. The receptor was isolated from a child who was a newborn, infant or young child, either healthy, febrile or measles-vaccinated (not recorded which). Source material: blood. The V gene is TRDV2, the J gene TRDJ3; D might be TRDD3 (6 bases). The DNA for the CDR3 is TGTGCCTGTGACTTACTGGGCAGCTCCTGGGACACCCGACAGATGTTTTTC. This encodes CACDLLGSSWDTRQMFF.